These 11 T cell receptor beta chains share one sample of origin, sequenced in a study of cytomegalovirus exposure and HLA in healthy donors. PCR amplification relied on 60 Vbeta primers (plus 13 Jbeta primers). The protocol was immunoSEQ multiplex PCR, while the TCRdb copy is restricted to in-frame clones and leaves out a portion. The sample lists over 100,000 clones; 74% were seen once. Source material: PBMCs. The receptors shown here come from a man aged 40-50 years in good health and CMV-seropositive.

The gene calls are TRBV5-4 and TRBJ2-7; TRBD1 matches at 8 bases. The CDR3 is made up of 14 amino acids. Germline V gives CDR1 SGHNT, CDR2 YYREEE (reference sequence). Trimming cost V 0 bases and J 3 bases; bases outside gene matches: 2. The CDR3 DNA reads as TGTGCCAGCAGCTTGGTTACAGGGGGCTACGAGCAGTACTTC. It is translated as CASSLVTGGYEQYF.

The chain couples TRBV2 to TRBJ1-3; a possible D gene is TRBD1 (6 bases). The CDR3 has 16 amino acids. The V end lost 0 bases, the J end lost 0 bases, and 9 bases lay between the germline ends. In germline, CDR1 is SNHLY, CDR2 FYNNEI. CDR3 DNA: TGTGCCAGCAGTGAAGCCGGCAGGGGCTCTGGAAACACCATATATTTT. This encodes CASSEAGRGSGNTIYF.

This rearrangement joins TRBV21-1 to TRBJ1-2; the table's D call, TRBD1, has no DNA check behind it. TRBV21-1 is labeled a pseudogene. The CDR3 is 16 residues long. The CDR3 protein is CASSPRTGRTNYGYTF. The CDR3 coding sequence is TGTGCCAGCAGCCCTCGGACAGGACGAACTAACTATGGCTACACCTTC.

This clone turned up a few times. Here the CDR3 reads CASRQGGGNQPQHF. The CDR3 coding sequence is TGTGCCAGTCGCCAGGGAGGGGGCAATCAGCCCCAGCATTTT. This rearrangement joins TRBV2 to TRBJ1-5; TRBD1 is a possible D gene (5 bases). The CDR3 length is 14 residues. Germline assignment: CDR1 SNHLY and CDR2 FYNNEI. V gave up 9 bases and J gave up 2 bases, with 14 bases separating them. The entire variable domain, with the rest obtained from reference TRBV2 and TRBJ1-5, is as follows: EPEVTQTPSHQVTQMGQEVILRCVPISNHLYFYWYRQILGQKVEFLVSFYNNEISEKSEIFDDQFSVERPDGSNFTLKIRSTKLEDSAMYFCASRQGGGNQPQHFGDGTRLSIL.

The chain recombines TRBV4-2 with TRBJ2-7; TRBD1 might be the D (5 bases). The CDR3 has 15 amino acids. Germline V lookup: CDR1 LGHNA, CDR2 YNFKEQ. V was cut by 0 bases and J by 3 bases, with 12 bases left in between. DNA for the CDR3: TGTGCCAGCAGCCAAGATTACCAGGGTGTCTACGAGCAGTACTTC. It encodes CASSQDYQGVYEQYF.

The chain uses TRBV4-1 and TRBJ2-3, with 7 bases matching TRBD2. The CDR3 is 18 amino acids. The junction had 15 bases not matched to a gene; V was cut back by 0 bases and J by 6 bases. Germline CDR1 and CDR2: MGHRA and YSYEKL. This CDR3 is CASSQDIREGRYIDTQYF. The CDR3 DNA reads as TGCGCCAGCAGCCAAGATATCAGGGAGGGCCGATATATTGATACGCAGTATTTT.

The V and J genes are TRBV19 and TRBJ2-7; 8 bases line up with TRBD1. The CDR3 is 14 amino acids. Trimming at V came to 4 bases and at J to 0 bases, leaving 2 bases not matched to a gene. Germline CDR1 LNHDA, CDR2 SQIVND (reference sequence). CDR3 loop: CASSTQGDSYEQYF. CDR3 bases: TGTGCCAGTAGTACACAGGGGGACTCCTACGAGCAGTACTTC.

The chain has TRBV11-2 and TRBJ2-2, with 7 positions matching TRBD2. Germline-derived CDR1 and CDR2 are SGHAT and FQNNGV. V gave up 3 bases and J gave up 0 bases; unmatched junction bases: 10. The CDR3 consists of 18 residues. In DNA, the CDR3 is TGTGCCAGCAGCTTGAACCTTGGGGCGGGGGCGAACACCGGGGAGCTGTTTTTT. This codes for CASSLNLGAGANTGELFF.

J is TRBJ2-7 and V is TRBV6-1; 8 nucleotides line up with TRBD1. J gave up 5 bases and V 4 bases, and 7 bases lay outside the gene matches. The CDR3 length is 14 residues. Germline V gene sequence: CDR1 MNHNS, CDR2 SASEGT. The CDR3 nucleotides are TGTGCCAGCAGTGCTACGACAGGGGTGGACGAGCAGTACTTC. Translating it yields CASSATTGVDEQYF.

The chain links TRBV6-4 to TRBJ2-2; D may be TRBD1 (5 bases). Trimming removed 5 bases at V and 5 bases at J, with 15 bases between. Germline lookup yields CDR1 MRHNA and CDR2 SNTAGT. The CDR3 consists of 15 residues. CDR3 sequence (DNA): TGTGCCAGCAGTAAGACAGTTTTGGGGACCGGGGAGCTGTTTTTT. Protein: CASSKTVLGTGELFF.

The chain has TRBV7-2 and TRBJ2-7; 9 bases line up with TRBD1. Germline CDR1 SGHTA, CDR2 FQGNSA. There are 15 residues in the CDR3. V gave up 5 bases and J gave up 7 bases; unmatched junction bases: 12. The CDR3: CASSQNRGLSEEQYF. CDR3 in DNA: TGTGCCAGCAGCCAAAACAGGGGGCTGTCTGAGGAGCAGTACTTC.